This T cell receptor beta chain was identified in a study of technical replicates of blood from a few donors. Sequenced by immunoSEQ multiplex PCR; TCRdb stores in-frame clones only, minus some. The sample holds 70,000 to 95,000 clones, more than 85% seen once. This clonotype was sampled from a human donor in good health. Some clones in this sample may be carry-over from other donors' samples. The specimen was T cells isolated from PBMCs.

CDR3 protein: CASSEYFIGGGELFF. The CDR3 nucleotides are TGTGCCAGCAGTGAATATTTTATAGGGGGCGGGGAGCTGTTTTTT. This chain connects TRBV25-1 to TRBJ2-2, with a tentative D call TRBD1 (6 bases). Germline values: CDR1 MGHDK, CDR2 SYGVNS. V lost 0 bases and J lost 7, with 12 bases in between. The CDR3 spans 15 residues.